The entry that follows covers one T cell receptor beta chain sequence. Its antigen is currently not known. No base quality information exists; no much larger clone differs at one position. This sample is drawn from a study of blood T cell repertoires in COVID-19 (TCRdb year 2020). Describing the broader study: Samples from collaborators originated in the United States, Italy and Spain and spanned both the acute and convalescent phases of COVID-19. The material from the prospective study consisted of cDNA or gDNA derived from T cells, B-cell-depleted T cells, or PBMCs. Subjects who had been exposed to COVID-19, were actively infected with it, or had recovered from it provided the deeply sampled blood TCRbeta repertoires that made up the dataset. The sample metadata nearly always contained a de-identified subject ID, COVID-19 status, age in years and sex. The samples were drawn from two sources: the first 160 participants of the ongoing ImmuneRACE study, and over 1,000 subjects contributed by 6 global collaborators. A freely available public database, intended as a resource for researchers studying the immune response to SARS-CoV-2, is where the repertoires were released. Where HLA class I and class II types were available, the types were taken from metadata supplied by the sample provider, not from assay-based typing. Here is what the overall study found, with its caveats: How much clinical and demographic metadata was included differed by source and by participant, and the metadata was provided uncurated.

Each collaborating institution followed its own protocols to collect whole blood in K2EDTA tubes. For TCRbeta analysis, collaborators shipped samples as frozen whole blood, isolated PBMCs, or DNA extracted from either of those sample types. V was cut back by 6 bases and J by 0 bases, leaving a gap of 8 bases between them. From a lookup of the germline V gene (reference sequence), CDR1 and CDR2 are LNHDA and SQIVND. The CDR3, from cysteine to phenylalanine, totals 14 residues. The CDR3 DNA has 42 bases and is translated from base 1. TCRbeta CDR3 regions were amplified from genomic DNA using the immunoSEQ Assay, a bias-controlled multiplex PCR. Regarding the original processing steps: The number of nucleated cells in each sample was estimated from the amplification of reference gene primers within the assay. To quantify the absolute abundance of each unique TCRbeta CDR3 rearrangement, sequence reads were collapsed and filtered. For each sample, productive Simpson clonality was calculated as the square root of Simpson's diversity index across productive rearrangements. What TCRdb holds here is the immuneACCESS table cut down to in-frame rearrangements. Part of the clones is not present; checked against another copy, under half of the missing clones reflect an unresolved V gene, and the others are unexplained. V and J calls and clone size are as listed in that table; D and trimming were resolved from the DNA. The sample table contains about 42,000 clones; only one count was recorded for about 90% of them. Together, the top ten hold approximately 9% of the sample.

This TCR derives from a man aged 45 to 65 with active COVID-19. The source material was peripheral blood. Recombination joined TRBV19 with TRBJ1-4; the D gene assignment is ambiguous. The CDR3 has the sequence CASRKSATNEKLFF. In nucleotides, the sequence is TGTGCCAGTAGAAAATCAGCAACTAATGAAAAACTGTTTTTT.